Below are 16 T cell receptor beta chains sequenced from a single sample in a study of T cells expressing NK-cell markers. TCRdb re-called the 5' RACE reads; one entry per CDR3 protein, DNA not given. The sample has roughly 350,000 distinct CDR3 sequences, and its top ten clones hold 5.2%. Sequences were obtained from blood T cells: a sorted CD56 or NKG2C T cell subset, CD4+ or CD8+ T cells, or bulk PBMC T cells (not recorded which). The receptor source for this set is a man aged 18-75 years in good health.

The chain uses TRBV5-6 and TRBJ1-1; without DNA, the TCRdb call of TRBD1 cannot be checked. Germline CDR1 and CDR2: SGHDT and YYEEEE. CDR3 length: 16 amino acids. Here the CDR3 reads CASSIGEQGRYTEAFF. Together with reference TRBV5-6 and TRBJ1-1, the CDR3 gives the full variable domain: DAGVTQSPTHLIKTRGQQVTLRCSPKSGHDTVSWYQQALGQGPQFIFQYYEEEERQRGNFPDRFSGHQFPNYSSELNVNALLLGDSALYLCASSIGEQGRYTEAFFGQGTRLTVV.

This rearrangement joins TRBV7-2 to TRBJ1-1. Germline V gene data show CDR1 as SGHTA and CDR2 as FQGNSA. The CDR3 totals 13 residues. CDR3 sequence: CASAAGLRPEAFF.

This chain links TRBV5-1 with TRBJ2-2; as DNA is missing, the TRBD1 call by TCRdb cannot be tested. The CDR3 contains 16 residues. Looked up from germline, CDR1 is SGHRS and CDR2 is YFSETQ. CDR3 sequence reads: CASSPPRDRLSRELFF.

V and J are TRBV15 and TRBJ2-5; TCRdb's D call of TRBD1 is untestable without DNA. The germline gives CDR1 LNHNV, CDR2 YYDKDF (reference sequence). The CDR3 is made up of 15 amino acids. CDR3 sequence reads: CATSRGRQRQETQYF. The full variable domain, in which reference TRBV15 and TRBJ2-5 provide the parts outside the CDR3, is DAMVIQNPRYQVTQFGKPVTLSCSQTLNHNVMYWYQQKSSQAPKLLFHYYDKDFNNEADTPDNFQSRRPNTSFCFLDIRSPGLGDTAMYLCATSRGRQRQETQYFGPGTRLLVL.

The chain combines TRBV11-2 with TRBJ1-3; TCRdb's D call of TRBD1 is untestable without DNA. There are 18 residues in the CDR3. CDR1 SGHAT and CDR2 FQNNGV come from the germline V gene. The CDR3 spells CASSLRGGIPDSGNTIYF.

The chain joins TRBV28 to TRBJ2-2; TCRdb lists TRBD1, though no DNA is available to test this call. The CDR3 runs 17 residues. Germline V lookup: CDR1 MDHEN, CDR2 SYDVKM. CDR3: CASTFGGQTTTGGELFF.

The rearrangement links TRBV3-1 to TRBJ1-5; TCRdb names TRBD1, which stays unverified in the absence of DNA. This CDR3 comprises 15 residues. Germline V gene sequence: CDR1 LGHDT, CDR2 YNNKEL (reference sequence). The CDR3: CASSLKSGATQPQHF.

This chain connects TRBV2 to TRBJ2-2; the D call of TRBD1 rests on TCRdb alone, since no DNA is present to check it. From germline, CDR1 is SNHLY and CDR2 FYNNEI. This CDR3 has 15 residues. The CDR3 here is CASSEARGASGELFF.

The V call is TRBV18, the J call TRBJ1-2. This CDR3 has 14 residues. Germline values: CDR1 KGHSH, CDR2 LQKENI. CDR3 loop: CASSLMDVNGGYTF.

The CDR3 is CASSYLTPNSYEQYF. This chain uses TRBV6-5 with TRBJ2-7. Looked up from germline, CDR1 is MNHEY and CDR2 is SVGAGI. The CDR3 sequence is 15 residues long.

This chain links TRBV6-2 or TRBV6-3 with TRBJ2-7; the TCRdb D gene call, TRBD2, has no DNA to confirm it. Germline V lookup: CDR1 MNHEY, CDR2 SVGEGT. The CDR3 is 14 residues long. CDR3 loop: CASSYGTRVDEQYF.

This chain joins TRBV28 and TRBJ1-5. From germline, CDR1 is MDHEN and CDR2 SYDVKM. The CDR3 is 14 residues long. CDR3 sequence reads: CASSLSGPPQPQHF.

The gene calls are TRBV10-3 and TRBJ1-2. Germline V gene lookup returns CDR1 ENHRY and CDR2 SYGVKD. CDR3 length: 13 amino acids. CDR3 region: CAITLGPNYGYTF.

J is TRBJ2-3 and V is TRBV29-1. CDR1 and CDR2 (germline): SQVTM, ANQGSEA. This CDR3 is built from 12 residues. The CDR3 sequence: CSATRNTDTQYF.

The rearrangement links TRBV19 to TRBJ2-6. CDR3 length: 15 residues. The germline V gene encodes CDR1 LNHDA and CDR2 SQIVND (reference sequence). CDR3 in amino acids: CASRERRSGANVLTF. The whole variable domain, remainder taken from reference TRBV19 and TRBJ2-6, is DGGITQSPKYLFRKEGQNVTLSCEQNLNHDAMYWYRQDPGQGLRLIYYSQIVNDFQKGDIAEGYSVSREKKESFPLTVTSAQKNPTAFYLCASRERRSGANVLTFGAGSRLTVL.

The gene calls are TRBV7-9 and TRBJ2-2; checking the TCRdb D call of TRBD2 is not possible without DNA. The CDR3 has 17 amino acids. CDR1 is SEHNR, CDR2 FQNEAQ, per germline (reference sequence). The CDR3 sequence is CASSSTSGGTNTGELFF.